A selection of T cell receptor beta chains follows, all from one sample in a study of cytomegalovirus exposure and HLA in healthy donors. Profiled with immunoSEQ multiplex PCR; TCRdb holds only in-frame clones, not every one. The repertoire includes approximately 190,000 clones, about 85% of them detected once, and around 4% sits in the top ten. Specimen: PBMCs. These receptor sequences come from a man aged 45-65 years in good health and CMV-seronegative. Both conserved end residues are trimmed from each CDR3. The order of the fields is J gene, V gene, D gene, CDR3 protein. A D gene is named only where the DNA matches it firmly.

TRBJ2-2,TRBV14,TRBD1,ASIPKVPGQGLPGELF
TRBJ2-3,TRBV6-1,NA,ASTRGTDTQY
TRBJ2-7,TRBV2,NA,AIRQTYEQY
TRBJ1-1,TRBV7-9,TRBD1,ASRATGGNTEAF
TRBJ2-7,TRBV5-1,TRBD1,ASSLSPGQGAYEQY
TRBJ2-5,TRBV7-2,TRBD2,ASSRGTSGAETQY
TRBJ2-5,TRBV11-3,NA,ASSVRFQETQY
TRBJ2-6,TRBV18,NA,ASSRTASSGANVLT
TRBJ1-4,TRBV10-1,NA,ASRAPRDNEKLF
TRBJ1-5,TRBV6-6,TRBD1,ASSYSRQGNQPQH
TRBJ2-3,TRBV25-1,TRBD2,ASSEGSGGGTDTQY
TRBJ2-4,TRBV5-6,NA,ASSSPQGIQY
TRBJ2-3,TRBV25-1,TRBD2,ASSEFAGGPGQTDTQY
TRBJ2-1,TRBV19,TRBD1,ASSIGDSLKF
TRBJ1-1,TRBV15,NA,ATSRDTRVATEAF
TRBJ2-1,TRBV7-7,TRBD1,ASSQGASSYNEQF
TRBJ1-3,TRBV7-6,NA,ASSPSRSSGNTIY
TRBJ1-2,TRBV30,TRBD1,AWLQGYYGYT
TRBJ2-3,TRBV6-5,TRBD2,ASSSTAGGVTDTQY
TRBJ2-7,TRBV2,NA,ASVMEAYEQY
TRBJ1-3,TRBV6-5,TRBD1,ASSYGTAYSGNTIY
TRBJ1-6,TRBV2,TRBD1,ASSSDRGRVSPLH
TRBJ1-4,TRBV5-5,NA,ASSSPEGITFEKLF
TRBJ1-3,TRBV6-1,NA,AGITGSNSGNTIY
TRBJ2-7,TRBV15,TRBD1,ATSRASGQGVYEQY
TRBJ1-1,TRBV5-1,NA,ASSSQGPTMNTEAF